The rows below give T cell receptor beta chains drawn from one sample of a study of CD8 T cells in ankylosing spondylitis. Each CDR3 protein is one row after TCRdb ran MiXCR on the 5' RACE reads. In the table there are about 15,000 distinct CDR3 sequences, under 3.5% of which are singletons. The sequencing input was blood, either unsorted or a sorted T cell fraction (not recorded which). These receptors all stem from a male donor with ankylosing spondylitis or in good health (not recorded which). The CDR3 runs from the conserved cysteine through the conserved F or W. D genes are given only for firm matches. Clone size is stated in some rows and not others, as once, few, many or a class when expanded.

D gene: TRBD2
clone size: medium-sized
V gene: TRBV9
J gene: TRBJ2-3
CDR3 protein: CASSALAGGGDTQYF
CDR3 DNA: TGTGCCAGCAGCGCCCTAGCGGGAGGGGGGGATACGCAGTATTTT

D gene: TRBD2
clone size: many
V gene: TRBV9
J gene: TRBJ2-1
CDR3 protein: CASSVAGWTSGYNEQFF
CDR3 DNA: TGTGCCAGCAGCGTAGCAGGATGGACTAGCGGATACAATGAGCAGTTCTTC

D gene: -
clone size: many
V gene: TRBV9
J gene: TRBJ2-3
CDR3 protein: CASSVIGLGRTDTQYF
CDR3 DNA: TGTGCCAGCAGCGTAATAGGGTTGGGGAGAACAGATACGCAGTATTTT

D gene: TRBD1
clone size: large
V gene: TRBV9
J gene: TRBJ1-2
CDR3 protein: CASSPGQNYGYTF
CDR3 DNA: TGTGCCAGCAGCCCGGGACAGAACTATGGCTACACCTTC

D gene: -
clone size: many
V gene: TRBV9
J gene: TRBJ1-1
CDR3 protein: CASSVGLRRGGGTEAFF
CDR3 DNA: TGTGCCAGCAGCGTAGGTCTACGGCGGGGTGGTGGCACTGAAGCTTTCTTT

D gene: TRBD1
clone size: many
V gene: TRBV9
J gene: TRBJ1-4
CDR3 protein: CASSARTGNEKLFF
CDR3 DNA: TGTGCCAGCAGCGCCCGGACAGGGAATGAAAAACTGTTTTTT

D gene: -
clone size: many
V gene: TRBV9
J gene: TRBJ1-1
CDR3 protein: CASSVHARGNTEAFF
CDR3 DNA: TGTGCCAGCAGCGTACATGCCCGCGGGAACACTGAAGCTTTCTTT

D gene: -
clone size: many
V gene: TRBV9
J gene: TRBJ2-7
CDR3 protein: CASSVGLTVGSEQYF
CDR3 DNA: TGTGCCAGCAGCGTAGGACTTACAGTCGGCTCCGAGCAGTACTTC

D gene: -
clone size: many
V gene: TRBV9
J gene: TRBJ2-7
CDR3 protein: CASSVDEGPYEQYF
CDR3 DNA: TGTGCCAGCAGCGTAGACGAGGGACCCTACGAGCAGTACTTC

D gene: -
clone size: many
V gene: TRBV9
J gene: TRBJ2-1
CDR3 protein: CASSPRSSSYNEQFF
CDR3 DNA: TGTGCCAGCAGCCCACGATCAAGCTCCTACAATGAGCAGTTCTTC

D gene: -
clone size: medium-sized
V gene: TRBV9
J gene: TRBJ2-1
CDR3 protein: CASTPRPGNEQFF
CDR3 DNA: TGTGCCAGCACCCCCAGACCCGGCAATGAGCAGTTCTTC

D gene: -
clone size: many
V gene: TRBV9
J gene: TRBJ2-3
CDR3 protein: CASSVGLDTQYF
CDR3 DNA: TGTGCCAGCAGCGTAGGACTAGATACGCAGTATTTT

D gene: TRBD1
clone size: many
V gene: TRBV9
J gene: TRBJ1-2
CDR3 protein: CASSGGTVLYGYTF
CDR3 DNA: TGTGCCAGCAGCGGAGGGACAGTACTATATGGCTACACCTTC

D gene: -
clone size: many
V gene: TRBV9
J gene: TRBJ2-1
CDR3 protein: CASSAVGGGAGEQFF
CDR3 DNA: TGTGCCAGCAGCGCCGTCGGAGGGGGGGCCGGTGAGCAGTTCTTC

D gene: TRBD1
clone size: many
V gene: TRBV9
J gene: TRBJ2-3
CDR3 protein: CASSSTGQPTDTQYF
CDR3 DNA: TGTGCCAGCAGTTCCACGGGACAGCCCACAGATACGCAGTATTTT

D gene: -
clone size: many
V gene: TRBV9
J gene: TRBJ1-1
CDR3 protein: CASSVGVEGDTEAFF
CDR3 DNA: TGTGCCAGCAGCGTAGGTGTTGAGGGGGACACTGAAGCTTTCTTT

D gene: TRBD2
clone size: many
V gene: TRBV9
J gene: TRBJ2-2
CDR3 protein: CASSVGGGSGSNTGELFF
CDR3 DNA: TGTGCCAGCAGCGTAGGGGGGGGTAGCGGGAGTAACACCGGGGAGCTGTTTTTT

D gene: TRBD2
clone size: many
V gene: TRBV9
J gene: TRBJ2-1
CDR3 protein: CASSLGLAGGPVYNEQFF
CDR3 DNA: TGTGCCAGCAGCCTGGGACTAGCGGGGGGGCCCGTCTACAATGAGCAGTTCTTC

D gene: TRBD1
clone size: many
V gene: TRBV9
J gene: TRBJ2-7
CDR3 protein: CASSVTYRGPEQYF
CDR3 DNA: TGTGCCAGCAGCGTTACGTACAGGGGGCCTGAGCAGTACTTC

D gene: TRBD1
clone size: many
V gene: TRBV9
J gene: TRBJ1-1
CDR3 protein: CASSVGGRGDTEAFF
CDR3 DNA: TGTGCCAGCAGCGTCGGTGGCAGGGGGGACACTGAAGCTTTCTTT

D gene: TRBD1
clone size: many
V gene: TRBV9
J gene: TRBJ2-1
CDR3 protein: CASSPGQGPLFF
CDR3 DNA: TGTGCCAGCAGCCCTGGACAGGGACCTCTGTTCTTC

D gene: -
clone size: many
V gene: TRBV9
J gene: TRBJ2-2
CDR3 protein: CASSVFNTGELFF
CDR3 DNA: TGTGCCAGCAGCGTCTTTAACACCGGGGAGCTGTTTTTT

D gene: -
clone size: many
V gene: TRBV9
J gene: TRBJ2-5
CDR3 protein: CASSVAQQGGTQYF
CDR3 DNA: TGTGCCAGCAGCGTAGCTCAACAGGGTGGAACCCAGTACTTC

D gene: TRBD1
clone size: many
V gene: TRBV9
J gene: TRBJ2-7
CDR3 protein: CASSERDSSSYEQYF
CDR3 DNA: TGTGCCAGCAGCGAGAGGGACAGTAGCTCCTACGAGCAGTACTTC

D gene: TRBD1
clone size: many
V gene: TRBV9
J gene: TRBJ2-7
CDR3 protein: CASSKRQGARNEQYF
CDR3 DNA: TGTGCCAGCAGCAAACGACAGGGGGCCAGGAACGAGCAGTACTTC

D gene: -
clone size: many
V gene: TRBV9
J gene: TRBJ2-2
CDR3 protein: CASSSGRDTGELFF
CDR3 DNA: TGTGCCAGCAGCTCCGGCCGGGACACCGGGGAGCTGTTTTTT

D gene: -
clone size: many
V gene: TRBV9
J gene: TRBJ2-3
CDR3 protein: CASSPRQGTDTQYF
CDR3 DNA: TGTGCCAGCAGCCCGCGACAGGGCACAGATACGCAGTATTTT

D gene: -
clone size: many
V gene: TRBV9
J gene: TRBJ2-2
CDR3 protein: CASRGEYTGELFF
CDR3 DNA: TGTGCCAGCAGGGGGGAGTACACCGGGGAGCTGTTTTTT

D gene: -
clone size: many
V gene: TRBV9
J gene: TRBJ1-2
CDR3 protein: CASSVPSNGGYTF
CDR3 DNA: TGTGCCAGCAGCGTACCGTCCAACGGCGGCTACACCTTC

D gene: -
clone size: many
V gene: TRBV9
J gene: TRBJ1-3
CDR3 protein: CASSSWEGAGNTIYF
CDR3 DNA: TGTGCCAGCAGCTCCTGGGAGGGAGCTGGAAACACCATATATTTT

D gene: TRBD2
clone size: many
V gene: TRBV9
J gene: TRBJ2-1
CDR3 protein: CASSAGLAEVREQFF
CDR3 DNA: TGTGCCAGCAGCGCGGGACTAGCGGAGGTTCGGGAGCAGTTCTTC

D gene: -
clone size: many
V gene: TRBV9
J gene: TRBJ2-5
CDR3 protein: CASSVSGGLETQYF
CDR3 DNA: TGTGCCAGCAGCGTTTCGGGGGGCCTGGAGACCCAGTACTTC

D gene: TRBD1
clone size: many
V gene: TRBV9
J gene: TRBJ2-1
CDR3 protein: CASSGGQGFDEQFF
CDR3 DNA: TGTGCCAGCAGCGGGGGACAGGGATTCGATGAGCAGTTCTTC

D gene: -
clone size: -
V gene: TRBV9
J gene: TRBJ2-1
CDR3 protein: CASSVGSSAGQYNEQFF
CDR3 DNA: TGTGCCAGCAGCGTAGGGTCTAGCGCGGGACAGTACAATGAGCAGTTCTTC

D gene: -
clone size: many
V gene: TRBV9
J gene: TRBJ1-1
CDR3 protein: CASSVTTGRNTEAFF
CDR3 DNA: TGTGCCAGCAGCGTAACGACAGGTCGCAACACTGAAGCTTTCTTT

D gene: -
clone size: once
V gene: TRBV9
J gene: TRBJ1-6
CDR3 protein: CASSVESFWSPLHF
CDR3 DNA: TGTGCCAGCAGCGTAGAGTCATTCTGGTCACCCCTCCACTTT

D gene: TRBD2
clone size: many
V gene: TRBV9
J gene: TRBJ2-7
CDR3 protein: CASSVGAGAYEQYF
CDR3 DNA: TGTGCCAGCAGCGTAGGGGCGGGGGCCTACGAGCAGTACTTC

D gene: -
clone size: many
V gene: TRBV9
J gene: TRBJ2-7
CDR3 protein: CASSRGSVLGSYEQYF
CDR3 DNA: TGTGCCAGCAGCAGGGGTTCCGTGCTAGGGTCCTACGAGCAGTACTTC

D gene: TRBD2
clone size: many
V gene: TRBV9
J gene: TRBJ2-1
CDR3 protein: CASSDRLAGGPRFF
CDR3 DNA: TGTGCCAGCAGCGACCGACTAGCGGGAGGGCCGCGATTCTTC

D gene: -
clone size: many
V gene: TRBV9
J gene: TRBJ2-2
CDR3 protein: CASSVGGSGELFF
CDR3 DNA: TGTGCCAGCAGCGTCGGAGGATCCGGGGAGCTGTTTTTT

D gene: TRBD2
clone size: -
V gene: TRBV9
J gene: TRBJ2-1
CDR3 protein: CASSPPDGLAGRGEQFF
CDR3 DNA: TGTGCCAGCAGCCCTCCCGACGGCCTAGCGGGCAGGGGTGAGCAGTTCTTC

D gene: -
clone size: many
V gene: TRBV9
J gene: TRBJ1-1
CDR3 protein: CASSVAQQTEAFF
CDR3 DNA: TGTGCCAGCAGCGTAGCTCAGCAGACTGAAGCTTTCTTT

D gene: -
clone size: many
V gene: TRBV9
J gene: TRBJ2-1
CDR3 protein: CASTPYRGLSSYNEQFF
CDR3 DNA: TGTGCCAGCACTCCTTATCGGGGCTTAAGCTCCTACAATGAGCAGTTCTTC

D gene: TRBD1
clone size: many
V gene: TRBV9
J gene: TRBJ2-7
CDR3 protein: CASSVVGTGFHEQYF
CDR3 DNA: TGTGCCAGCAGCGTAGTAGGGACAGGGTTTCACGAGCAGTACTTC

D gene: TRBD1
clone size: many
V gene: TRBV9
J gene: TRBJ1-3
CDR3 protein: CASSVGGQGRNTIYF
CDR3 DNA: TGTGCCAGCAGCGTCGGGGGACAGGGCCGAAACACCATATATTTT

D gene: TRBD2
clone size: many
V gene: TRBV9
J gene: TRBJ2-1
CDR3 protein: CASSETSAMGNEQFF
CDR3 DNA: TGTGCCAGCAGCGAGACTAGCGCGATGGGGAATGAGCAGTTCTTC

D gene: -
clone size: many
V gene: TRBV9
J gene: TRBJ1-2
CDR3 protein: CASSVDRANYGYTF
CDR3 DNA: TGTGCCAGCAGCGTAGACAGAGCTAACTATGGCTACACCTTC

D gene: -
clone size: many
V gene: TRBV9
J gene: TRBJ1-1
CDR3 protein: CASSVGREAFF
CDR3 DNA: TGTGCCAGCAGCGTAGGCAGAGAAGCTTTCTTT

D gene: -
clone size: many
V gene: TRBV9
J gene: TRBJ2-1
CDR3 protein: CASSVARSNEQFF
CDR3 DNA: TGTGCCAGCAGCGTAGCTCGGAGCAATGAGCAGTTCTTC

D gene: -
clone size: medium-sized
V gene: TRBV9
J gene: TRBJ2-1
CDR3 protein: CASSVNGRSNNEQFF
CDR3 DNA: TGTGCCAGCAGCGTAAATGGCAGGTCCAACAATGAGCAGTTCTTC

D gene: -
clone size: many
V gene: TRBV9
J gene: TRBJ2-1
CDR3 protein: CASSVEVGSYNEQFF
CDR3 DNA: TGTGCCAGCAGCGTAGAGGTGGGGTCCTACAATGAGCAGTTCTTC